This is a list of T cell receptor beta chains from one sample in a study of shared clonotypes between healthy human individuals. Sequencing used immunoSEQ multiplex PCR; TCRdb keeps in-frame clones, though not all of them. Here the sample spans about 710,000 clones, around 73% being singletons. The sample consisted of memory CD4+ T cells sorted from blood. All receptors come from a woman in her twenties or thirties in good health. CDR3s include the opening cysteine and the closing phenylalanine or tryptophan. Each record gives: J gene, V gene, clone size, D gene, CDR3 DNA, CDR3 protein. A D gene is named only where the DNA matches it firmly. For some rows the clone size is stated as once, few or many, or as a class when expanded; others skip it.

J gene: TRBJ2-1
V gene: TRBV4-1
clone size: .
D gene: TRBD2
CDR3 DNA: TGCGCCAGCAGCCCCGTCGGGACTAGCGCAATAAATGAGCAGTTCTTC
CDR3 protein: CASSPVGTSAINEQFF

J gene: TRBJ1-3
V gene: TRBV9
clone size: few
D gene: .
CDR3 DNA: TGTGCCAGCAGCGGTGAGAGGACAAGCGGGTACACCATATATTTT
CDR3 protein: CASSGERTSGYTIYF

J gene: TRBJ2-3
V gene: TRBV6-1
clone size: .
D gene: .
CDR3 DNA: TGTGCCAGCAGTGTACAGGGATATACGCAGTATTTT
CDR3 protein: CASSVQGYTQYF

J gene: TRBJ1-4
V gene: TRBV28
clone size: .
D gene: TRBD1
CDR3 DNA: TGTGCCACCTTACAGGGGTTCAGGGAAAAACTGTTTTTT
CDR3 protein: CATLQGFREKLFF

J gene: TRBJ2-7
V gene: TRBV9
clone size: .
D gene: TRBD1
CDR3 DNA: TGTGCCAGCAGCGTCCGGGACAGGGGTTACGAGCAGTACTTC
CDR3 protein: CASSVRDRGYEQYF

J gene: TRBJ1-4
V gene: TRBV7-9
clone size: .
D gene: TRBD1
CDR3 DNA: TGTGCCAGCAGCCCAGGGGGCCGGAATGAAAAACTGTTTTTT
CDR3 protein: CASSPGGRNEKLFF

J gene: TRBJ2-7
V gene: TRBV6-6
clone size: .
D gene: .
CDR3 DNA: TGTGCCAGCAGTTACTCGTCCGAGCAGTACTTC
CDR3 protein: CASSYSSEQYF

J gene: TRBJ2-3
V gene: TRBV4-2
clone size: .
D gene: .
CDR3 DNA: TGTGCCAGCAGCCAAGCGGGGAAAAGCACAGATACGCAGTATTTT
CDR3 protein: CASSQAGKSTDTQYF

J gene: TRBJ1-3
V gene: TRBV7-9
clone size: once
D gene: .
CDR3 DNA: TGTGCCAGCAGACAAGACAGGAATCCTGGAAACACCATATATTTT
CDR3 protein: CASRQDRNPGNTIYF

J gene: TRBJ1-2
V gene: TRBV28
clone size: .
D gene: .
CDR3 DNA: TGTGCCAGCATCAACAGTAATAACTATGGCTACACCTTC
CDR3 protein: CASINSNNYGYTF

J gene: TRBJ2-5
V gene: TRBV7-3
clone size: .
D gene: .
CDR3 DNA: TGTGCCAGCAGCAAAAAGGGCGCGGAGACCCAGTACTTC
CDR3 protein: CASSKKGAETQYF

J gene: TRBJ1-2
V gene: TRBV7-9
clone size: .
D gene: .
CDR3 DNA: TGTGCCAGCAGCTTGCAGGGCCCTAACTATGGCTACACCTTC
CDR3 protein: CASSLQGPNYGYTF

J gene: TRBJ2-7
V gene: TRBV7-9
clone size: many
D gene: TRBD1
CDR3 DNA: TGTGCCAGCAGCTCCAGGACAGGCTCCTACGAGCAGTACTTC
CDR3 protein: CASSSRTGSYEQYF

J gene: TRBJ1-1
V gene: TRBV7-6
clone size: .
D gene: .
CDR3 DNA: TGTGCCAGCAGCTTAGTCACAGGGCCAAACACTGAAGCTTTCTTT
CDR3 protein: CASSLVTGPNTEAFF

J gene: TRBJ1-2
V gene: TRBV4-2
clone size: few
D gene: .
CDR3 DNA: TGTGCCAGCAGCCCTGAAGAAGGGGGGGCGAAACACTATGGCTACACCTTC
CDR3 protein: CASSPEEGGAKHYGYTF

J gene: TRBJ1-5
V gene: TRBV18
clone size: .
D gene: TRBD1
CDR3 DNA: TGTGCCAGCTCACGGGGACAGGGAATTCAGCCCCAGCATTTT
CDR3 protein: CASSRGQGIQPQHF

J gene: TRBJ2-7
V gene: TRBV6-1
clone size: .
D gene: TRBD2
CDR3 DNA: TGTGCCAGCAGTGATAAGGTGCTAGCGGGATGGGACGAGCAGTACTTC
CDR3 protein: CASSDKVLAGWDEQYF

J gene: TRBJ1-4
V gene: TRBV6-1
clone size: .
D gene: TRBD1
CDR3 DNA: TGTGCCAGCAGTACCCGACAGGGCGGAGGTGAAAAACTGTTTTTT
CDR3 protein: CASSTRQGGGEKLFF

J gene: TRBJ2-6
V gene: TRBV29-1
clone size: .
D gene: .
CDR3 DNA: TGCAGCGCAAGTCCCAGCTCTGGGGCCAACGTCCTGACTTTC
CDR3 protein: CSASPSSGANVLTF

J gene: TRBJ2-1
V gene: TRBV4-1
clone size: .
D gene: TRBD2
CDR3 DNA: TGCGCCAGCAGCCAAGGGGCTAGCGGGAGGAATTATGAGCAGTTCTTC
CDR3 protein: CASSQGASGRNYEQFF

J gene: TRBJ1-2
V gene: TRBV19
clone size: .
D gene: .
CDR3 DNA: TGTGCCAGTAGACAGGGACGCAATGGCTACACCTTC
CDR3 protein: CASRQGRNGYTF

J gene: TRBJ2-3
V gene: TRBV29-1
clone size: .
D gene: .
CDR3 DNA: TGCAGCGCAGGGGGGCCTGGAGGGACAGATACGCAGTATTTT
CDR3 protein: CSAGGPGGTDTQYF

J gene: TRBJ1-1
V gene: TRBV4-1
clone size: .
D gene: TRBD1
CDR3 DNA: TGCGCCAGCAGCTCTACAGGGGGCTGGACTGAAGCTTTCTTT
CDR3 protein: CASSSTGGWTEAFF

J gene: TRBJ1-4
V gene: TRBV28
clone size: .
D gene: TRBD1
CDR3 DNA: TGTGCCAGCAGGAATACAGGGGCCGAAAAACTGTTTTTT
CDR3 protein: CASRNTGAEKLFF

J gene: TRBJ2-7
V gene: TRBV2
clone size: once
D gene: .
CDR3 DNA: TGTGCCAGCCGCGGGGCTTTCTCCTCCTACGAGCAGTACTTC
CDR3 protein: CASRGAFSSYEQYF

J gene: TRBJ2-1
V gene: TRBV27
clone size: .
D gene: TRBD2
CDR3 DNA: TGTGCCAGCAGTTCTAGCGGGAACACCTACAATGAGCAGTTCTTC
CDR3 protein: CASSSSGNTYNEQFF

J gene: TRBJ2-7
V gene: TRBV7-2
clone size: .
D gene: TRBD1
CDR3 DNA: TGTGCCAGCAGCTCTTATCAACGGGACAGGCTCTACGAGCAGTACTTC
CDR3 protein: CASSSYQRDRLYEQYF

J gene: TRBJ2-7
V gene: TRBV6-6
clone size: .
D gene: .
CDR3 DNA: TGTGCCAGCAGTAGATCGGACGATAGACCCTACGAGCAGTACTTC
CDR3 protein: CASSRSDDRPYEQYF

J gene: TRBJ2-7
V gene: TRBV28
clone size: few
D gene: .
CDR3 DNA: TGTGCCAGCAGTTCCGACTTGCACATCTACTTC
CDR3 protein: CASSSDLHIYF

J gene: TRBJ1-5
V gene: TRBV15
clone size: .
D gene: TRBD1
CDR3 DNA: TGTGCCACCAGCAGGAGACAGGGGGCTGGTCAGCCCCAGCATTTT
CDR3 protein: CATSRRQGAGQPQHF

J gene: TRBJ2-7
V gene: TRBV5-6
clone size: .
D gene: TRBD1
CDR3 DNA: TGTGCCAGCAGCTTAGGGCCCCGGGACAGGGGCTACGAGCAGTACTTC
CDR3 protein: CASSLGPRDRGYEQYF

J gene: TRBJ2-6
V gene: TRBV5-5
clone size: .
D gene: .
CDR3 DNA: TGTGCCAGCAGCCGAGGACAGACAATAAACGTCCTGACTTTC
CDR3 protein: CASSRGQTINVLTF

J gene: TRBJ2-2
V gene: TRBV7-3
clone size: .
D gene: .
CDR3 DNA: TGTGCCAGCAGCCCCAATTTCGTACGCGCGAACACCGGGGAGCTGTTTTTT
CDR3 protein: CASSPNFVRANTGELFF

J gene: TRBJ1-2
V gene: TRBV6-1
clone size: .
D gene: .
CDR3 DNA: TGTGCCAGCTCCAGGGTCTCCAACTATGGCTACACCTTC
CDR3 protein: CASSRVSNYGYTF

J gene: TRBJ2-2
V gene: TRBV2
clone size: .
D gene: .
CDR3 DNA: TGTGCCAGCAGTGAATACGGGGCGAGCACCGGGGAGCTGTTTTTT
CDR3 protein: CASSEYGASTGELFF

J gene: TRBJ2-7
V gene: TRBV5-1
clone size: .
D gene: .
CDR3 DNA: TGCGCCAGCAGCGCTACGGGAGTTTCGGCCTACGAGCAGTACTTC
CDR3 protein: CASSATGVSAYEQYF

J gene: TRBJ2-3
V gene: TRBV19
clone size: .
D gene: .
CDR3 DNA: TGTGCCAGTAGTCCTGGAGTCAAACAGGGAGTGCGCACAGATACGCAGTATTTT
CDR3 protein: CASSPGVKQGVRTDTQYF

J gene: TRBJ1-2
V gene: TRBV28
clone size: .
D gene: .
CDR3 DNA: TGTGCCAGCAGTTGGAGTAACTATGGCTACACCTTC
CDR3 protein: CASSWSNYGYTF

J gene: TRBJ1-4
V gene: TRBV7-2
clone size: .
D gene: .
CDR3 DNA: TGTGCCAGCAGCCCCCGGCCGGATGCAACTAATGAAAAACTGTTTTTT
CDR3 protein: CASSPRPDATNEKLFF

J gene: TRBJ1-1
V gene: TRBV6-1
clone size: once
D gene: TRBD1
CDR3 DNA: TGTGCCAGCAGTGGGGAGGGGACAGGGGGCAGTAGGACTGAAGCTTTCTTT
CDR3 protein: CASSGEGTGGSRTEAFF

J gene: TRBJ1-1
V gene: TRBV5-1
clone size: .
D gene: .
CDR3 DNA: TGCGCCAGCAGCCCTGGAGTGGAGGGCACTGAAGCTTTCTTT
CDR3 protein: CASSPGVEGTEAFF

J gene: TRBJ1-5
V gene: TRBV10-3
clone size: many
D gene: .
CDR3 DNA: TGTGCCATCAGTGAGTCGAACCTTCAGCCCCAGCATTTT
CDR3 protein: CAISESNLQPQHF

J gene: TRBJ1-1
V gene: TRBV19
clone size: few
D gene: .
CDR3 DNA: TGTGCCAGTACAAGGGAGAGGTCTTCGAACACTGAAGCTTTCTTT
CDR3 protein: CASTRERSSNTEAFF

J gene: TRBJ2-2
V gene: TRBV9
clone size: .
D gene: TRBD2
CDR3 DNA: TGTGCCAGCAGCGTATCGCCTAGCGGGAGCACCGGGGAGCTGTTTTTT
CDR3 protein: CASSVSPSGSTGELFF

J gene: TRBJ2-3
V gene: TRBV30
clone size: .
D gene: TRBD2
CDR3 DNA: TGTGCCTGGAGTTCCGCTAGCGGGAGCTCAGATACGCAGTATTTT
CDR3 protein: CAWSSASGSSDTQYF

J gene: TRBJ1-2
V gene: TRBV9
clone size: .
D gene: .
CDR3 DNA: TGTGCCAGCAGCGTAGCGAGGGGCGGCTACACCTTC
CDR3 protein: CASSVARGGYTF

J gene: TRBJ1-5
V gene: TRBV19
clone size: .
D gene: TRBD1
CDR3 DNA: TGTGCCAGTAGCGGGGACAGGGGCCAGCCCCAGCATTTT
CDR3 protein: CASSGDRGQPQHF

J gene: TRBJ1-2
V gene: TRBV7-9
clone size: .
D gene: .
CDR3 DNA: TGTGCCAGCAGCCAGCTACAGGGTGCCTACACCTTC
CDR3 protein: CASSQLQGAYTF

J gene: TRBJ2-1
V gene: TRBV27
clone size: .
D gene: .
CDR3 DNA: TGTGCCAGCAGTCCCTACCGACCGGCCAATGAGCAGTTCTTC
CDR3 protein: CASSPYRPANEQFF

J gene: TRBJ2-3
V gene: TRBV2
clone size: .
D gene: TRBD2
CDR3 DNA: TGTGCCAGCAGCCTAGCGGGACCGGGGGGTACAGATACGCAGTATTTT
CDR3 protein: CASSLAGPGGTDTQYF

J gene: TRBJ1-5
V gene: TRBV6-1
clone size: once
D gene: .
CDR3 DNA: TGTGCCAGCACTCGGGACGGCGGACGCAATCAGCCCCAGCATTTT
CDR3 protein: CASTRDGGRNQPQHF

J gene: TRBJ2-7
V gene: TRBV2
clone size: .
D gene: TRBD1
CDR3 DNA: TGTGCCAGCACCCCGACAGGGGACCCAAGCTCCTACGAGCAGTACTTC
CDR3 protein: CASTPTGDPSSYEQYF

J gene: TRBJ1-2
V gene: TRBV7-2
clone size: once
D gene: .
CDR3 DNA: TGTGCCAGCAGCTCGTACCTTCAGAGTGGCTACACCTTC
CDR3 protein: CASSSYLQSGYTF

J gene: TRBJ2-7
V gene: TRBV5-4
clone size: .
D gene: TRBD1
CDR3 DNA: TGTGCCAGCAGCCTAAGACAGGGCCACAACGAGCAGTACTTC
CDR3 protein: CASSLRQGHNEQYF

J gene: TRBJ2-3
V gene: TRBV4-1
clone size: few
D gene: .
CDR3 DNA: TGCGCCAGCAGCCAAGGAGATCGGGGAATGGGCACAGATACGCAGTATTTT
CDR3 protein: CASSQGDRGMGTDTQYF

J gene: TRBJ2-5
V gene: TRBV5-1
clone size: .
D gene: TRBD1
CDR3 DNA: TGCGCCAGCAGCCCTAGGGACAGCCAAGAGACCCAGTACTTC
CDR3 protein: CASSPRDSQETQYF

J gene: TRBJ1-5
V gene: TRBV5-1
clone size: once
D gene: .
CDR3 DNA: TGCGCCAGCAGCTGGGGGGGAAGGGATCAGCCCCAGCATTTT
CDR3 protein: CASSWGGRDQPQHF

J gene: TRBJ2-1
V gene: TRBV4-2
clone size: few
D gene: TRBD2
CDR3 DNA: TGTGCCAGCAGCCAAGAGGCTAGCGGGAGCTACAATGAGCAGTTCTTC
CDR3 protein: CASSQEASGSYNEQFF